The rows below give T cell receptor beta chains drawn from one sample of a study of T cell repertoires in aging, cancer and after chemotherapy. From the multiplex PCR reads, TCRdb called clonotypes with MiXCR, one entry per CDR3 protein. The sample has about 900 distinct CDR3 sequences, 30% seen once; the top ten hold about 16%. The material sequenced was blood. All receptors come from a human donor with a solid tumor. Each CDR3 is given with its conserved first and last residue. The D gene is left open where the match is weak. Part of the rows lack a size; the others show once, few, many or a class for expanded clones.

cdr3_nt: TGTGCCAGCAGCCACGGACAGGGTTATGGCTACACCTTC
cdr3_aa: CASSHGQGYGYTF
d_call: TRBD1
j_call: TRBJ1-2
v_call: TRBV6-2/TRBV6-3
clone_size: large

cdr3_nt: TGTGCCAGCTCACCACCGGGGGGGGAGGATTCAGATACGCAGTATTTT
cdr3_aa: CASSPPGGEDSDTQYF
d_call: TRBD2
j_call: TRBJ2-3
v_call: TRBV18
clone_size: medium-sized

cdr3_nt: TGTGCCAGCAGCCTTGGGACTAGCGGGGGCCAAGAGACCCAGTACTTC
cdr3_aa: CASSLGTSGGQETQYF
d_call: TRBD2
j_call: TRBJ2-5
v_call: TRBV7-9
clone_size: medium-sized

cdr3_nt: TGTGCCAGCAGTTGGGGAAGGGGCTTAACTGAAGCTTTCTTT
cdr3_aa: CASSWGRGLTEAFF
d_call: NA
j_call: TRBJ1-1
v_call: TRBV27
clone_size: few

cdr3_nt: TGTGCCAGCAGCCTCACGGCCCACACAGATACGCAGTATTTT
cdr3_aa: CASSLTAHTDTQYF
d_call: NA
j_call: TRBJ2-3
v_call: TRBV13
clone_size: large

cdr3_nt: TGTGCCAGCAGCTTAGATGATCGAGGTTTCACTGAAGCTTTCTTT
cdr3_aa: CASSLDDRGFTEAFF
d_call: NA
j_call: TRBJ1-1
v_call: TRBV11-2
clone_size: NA

cdr3_nt: TGTGCCAGTAGTCCAGGGTCTCCATATAATTCACCCCTCCACTTT
cdr3_aa: CASSPGSPYNSPLHF
d_call: NA
j_call: TRBJ1-6
v_call: TRBV19
clone_size: large

cdr3_nt: TGCGCCAGCAGCTTGGAGGGCCGGGAGACCCAGTACTTC
cdr3_aa: CASSLEGRETQYF
d_call: NA
j_call: TRBJ2-5
v_call: TRBV5-1
clone_size: few

cdr3_nt: TGTGCCAGCAGCTTGGGACTAGCGGGGGCCGGGGGAGATACGCAGTATTTT
cdr3_aa: CASSLGLAGAGGDTQYF
d_call: TRBD2
j_call: TRBJ2-3
v_call: TRBV5-4
clone_size: large

cdr3_nt: TGTGCCAGCAGCTGCCGACGGGTTAGCAATCAGCCCCAGCATTTT
cdr3_aa: CASSCRRVSNQPQHF
d_call: NA
j_call: TRBJ1-5
v_call: TRBV5-4
clone_size: medium-sized

cdr3_nt: TGTGCCAGCAGTGACTCGAGTCGGACCAGCTATGGCTACACCTTC
cdr3_aa: CASSDSSRTSYGYTF
d_call: NA
j_call: TRBJ1-2
v_call: TRBV6-4
clone_size: medium-sized

cdr3_nt: TGTGCCAGTAGTGAAAGGAGTTGGGGAATAAGGGAAAGGGGCAATCAGCCCCAGCATTTT
cdr3_aa: CASSERSWGIRERGNQPQHF
d_call: NA
j_call: TRBJ1-5
v_call: TRBV19
clone_size: few

cdr3_nt: TGTGCCACCAGAGGGGTGTCCACTGAAGCTTTCTTT
cdr3_aa: CATRGVSTEAFF
d_call: NA
j_call: TRBJ1-1
v_call: TRBV6-1
clone_size: large

cdr3_nt: TGTGCCTGGAGTGAACCCCTGACAATAACAAGCACAGATACGCAGTATTTT
cdr3_aa: CAWSEPLTITSTDTQYF
d_call: NA
j_call: TRBJ2-3
v_call: TRBV30
clone_size: large

cdr3_nt: TGCAGTGCTATACCTAGCGGAGAGACCCAGTACTTC
cdr3_aa: CSAIPSGETQYF
d_call: TRBD2
j_call: TRBJ2-5
v_call: TRBV20-1
clone_size: medium-sized

cdr3_nt: TGTGCCAGCAGCTTGGCCACCTCTTTCGGCACAGATACGCAGTATTTT
cdr3_aa: CASSLATSFGTDTQYF
d_call: NA
j_call: TRBJ2-3
v_call: TRBV5-6
clone_size: large

cdr3_nt: TGTGCCAGCAGTTCTCCCGCCTCCGGTTACGAGCAGTACTTC
cdr3_aa: CASSSPASGYEQYF
d_call: NA
j_call: TRBJ2-7
v_call: TRBV6-5
clone_size: large

cdr3_nt: TGTGCCAGCAGTGAAGGTTTACGGACAAACTATGGCTACACCTTC
cdr3_aa: CASSEGLRTNYGYTF
d_call: NA
j_call: TRBJ1-2
v_call: TRBV2
clone_size: NA

cdr3_nt: TGCAGTGCTAGATCGGGACATATGAACACTGAAGCTTTCTTT
cdr3_aa: CSARSGHMNTEAFF
d_call: NA
j_call: TRBJ1-1
v_call: TRBV20-1
clone_size: NA

cdr3_nt: TGTGCCAGCAGTGACGAGGGGACCACTGAAGCTTTCTTT
cdr3_aa: CASSDEGTTEAFF
d_call: NA
j_call: TRBJ1-1
v_call: TRBV2
clone_size: NA

cdr3_nt: TGTGCCAGCAGCCAGGGGCCCTACGAGCAGTACTTC
cdr3_aa: CASSQGPYEQYF
d_call: NA
j_call: TRBJ2-7
v_call: TRBV6-5
clone_size: NA

cdr3_nt: TGTGCCAGCACCTCTAGAGGATTGAACACTGAAGCTTTCTTT
cdr3_aa: CASTSRGLNTEAFF
d_call: NA
j_call: TRBJ1-1
v_call: TRBV18
clone_size: NA

cdr3_nt: TGTGCCAGCTCACCGAACAGGGGAATAATTAACTATGGCTACACCTTC
cdr3_aa: CASSPNRGIINYGYTF
d_call: TRBD1
j_call: TRBJ1-2
v_call: TRBV18
clone_size: few

cdr3_nt: TGTGCCAGCAGCTCGGGACAGGGGGCACGGTACGAGCAGTACTTC
cdr3_aa: CASSSGQGARYEQYF
d_call: TRBD1
j_call: TRBJ2-7
v_call: TRBV13
clone_size: large

cdr3_nt: TGCGCCACCTCTAGCGGGGCCGCTAGCACAGATACGCAGTATTTT
cdr3_aa: CATSSGAASTDTQYF
d_call: TRBD2
j_call: TRBJ2-3
v_call: TRBV10-1
clone_size: few

cdr3_nt: TGCGCCAGCAGCTTGCCGGGAAAAGATACGCAGTATTTT
cdr3_aa: CASSLPGKDTQYF
d_call: NA
j_call: TRBJ2-3
v_call: TRBV5-1
clone_size: NA

cdr3_nt: TGTGCCAGCAGTCTTACCGGGACAGGGACCGCTGAAGCTTTCTTT
cdr3_aa: CASSLTGTGTAEAFF
d_call: TRBD1
j_call: TRBJ1-1
v_call: TRBV12-3/TRBV12-4
clone_size: medium-sized

cdr3_nt: TGCGCCAACAGCTTCAGGACATCGCTACCAGAGTACGAGCAGTACTTC
cdr3_aa: CANSFRTSLPEYEQYF
d_call: NA
j_call: TRBJ2-7
v_call: TRBV5-1
clone_size: NA

cdr3_nt: TGTGCCACCGGGGGTGACAGGCGCCAAGAGACCCAGTACTTC
cdr3_aa: CATGGDRRQETQYF
d_call: NA
j_call: TRBJ2-5
v_call: TRBV6-6
clone_size: large

cdr3_nt: TGTGCCAGTAGTATAGGTACAGGGGAATACGAAAAACTGTTTTTT
cdr3_aa: CASSIGTGEYEKLFF
d_call: TRBD1
j_call: TRBJ1-4
v_call: TRBV19
clone_size: NA

cdr3_nt: TGCAGTGCTAGAGATATACCCGACAGGGAGGGCAATCAGCCCCAGCATTTT
cdr3_aa: CSARDIPDREGNQPQHF
d_call: TRBD1
j_call: TRBJ1-5
v_call: TRBV20-1
clone_size: few

cdr3_nt: TGTGCCAGCAGCTTCGGGAGGCGGGGGGGCGGAGGAGATACGCAGTATTTT
cdr3_aa: CASSFGRRGGGGDTQYF
d_call: TRBD2
j_call: TRBJ2-3
v_call: TRBV11-2
clone_size: few

cdr3_nt: TGTGCCAGCAGTACTACCTTCGACAGGGGGGTCAATCAGCCCCAGCATTTT
cdr3_aa: CASSTTFDRGVNQPQHF
d_call: TRBD1
j_call: TRBJ1-5
v_call: TRBV6-2/TRBV6-3
clone_size: medium-sized

cdr3_nt: TGTGCCAGCAGTGAAGCGTGGGGCATGAACACCGGGGAGCTGTTTTTT
cdr3_aa: CASSEAWGMNTGELFF
d_call: NA
j_call: TRBJ2-2
v_call: TRBV6-1
clone_size: large

cdr3_nt: TGCGCCAGCAGCCACGGGGCGGCGGGGTATAATGAAAAACTGTTTTTT
cdr3_aa: CASSHGAAGYNEKLFF
d_call: NA
j_call: TRBJ1-4
v_call: TRBV4-3
clone_size: medium-sized

cdr3_nt: TGTGCCAGCTCACCCCCCGGGACAGGGTATGGTACGCAGTATTTT
cdr3_aa: CASSPPGTGYGTQYF
d_call: TRBD1
j_call: TRBJ2-3
v_call: TRBV18
clone_size: NA

cdr3_nt: TGTGCCAGCAGTTCCTACAGGGGTGCGCCCCTCCACTTT
cdr3_aa: CASSSYRGAPLHF
d_call: TRBD1
j_call: TRBJ1-6
v_call: TRBV27
clone_size: large

cdr3_nt: TGTGCCAGCAGCAGACAGGAATCCAACTATGGCTACACCTTC
cdr3_aa: CASSRQESNYGYTF
d_call: NA
j_call: TRBJ1-2
v_call: TRBV6-1
clone_size: large

cdr3_nt: TGCGCCAGCAGCTTCAGGACATCGCTACCAGAGTACGAGCAGTACTTC
cdr3_aa: CASSFRTSLPEYEQYF
d_call: NA
j_call: TRBJ2-7
v_call: TRBV5-1
clone_size: NA

cdr3_nt: TGTGCCAGCAGTCCAGATAGCCCGGAAGGTTGGAAGACCCAGTACTTC
cdr3_aa: CASSPDSPEGWKTQYF
d_call: NA
j_call: TRBJ2-5
v_call: TRBV6-2/TRBV6-3
clone_size: large

cdr3_nt: TGTGCCAGCAGTTACTCAGAACCGGGACAAGGGGCCTGGACCAATCATGGCTACACCTTC
cdr3_aa: CASSYSEPGQGAWTNHGYTF
d_call: NA
j_call: TRBJ1-2
v_call: TRBV6-5
clone_size: large

cdr3_nt: TGTGCCAGCAGCTACTCGGGGAGCACAGATACGCAGTATTTT
cdr3_aa: CASSYSGSTDTQYF
d_call: NA
j_call: TRBJ2-3
v_call: TRBV7-9
clone_size: few

cdr3_nt: TGTGCCATCAGTCAGGGGTTCTCTGGAAACACCATATATTTT
cdr3_aa: CAISQGFSGNTIYF
d_call: NA
j_call: TRBJ1-3
v_call: TRBV10-3
clone_size: few

cdr3_nt: TGCAGTGCTAGAGATCCGGGACAGGGACATCAGCCCCAGCATTTT
cdr3_aa: CSARDPGQGHQPQHF
d_call: TRBD1
j_call: TRBJ1-5
v_call: TRBV20-1
clone_size: NA

cdr3_nt: TGTGCCTGGACCCGCGGTGGGGCCGGGGGTACTGAAGCTTTCTTT
cdr3_aa: CAWTRGGAGGTEAFF
d_call: NA
j_call: TRBJ1-1
v_call: TRBV30
clone_size: large

cdr3_nt: TGTGCCACCAGGGCCACAGGGTCAAACTATGGCTACACCTTC
cdr3_aa: CATRATGSNYGYTF
d_call: NA
j_call: TRBJ1-2
v_call: TRBV6-2/TRBV6-3
clone_size: large

cdr3_nt: TGTGCCAGCAGACTAGGGGGGGATAAGCAGTATTTT
cdr3_aa: CASRLGGDKQYF
d_call: NA
j_call: TRBJ2-3
v_call: TRBV6-5
clone_size: NA

cdr3_nt: TGTGCCAGCAGTCTTACCGGGACAGGGGTTGATGGCTACACCTTC
cdr3_aa: CASSLTGTGVDGYTF
d_call: TRBD1
j_call: TRBJ1-2
v_call: TRBV12-3/TRBV12-4
clone_size: NA

cdr3_nt: TGTGCCAGCTCATCAAACAGGGGTGAAACTGAAGCTTTCTTT
cdr3_aa: CASSSNRGETEAFF
d_call: TRBD1
j_call: TRBJ1-1
v_call: TRBV18
clone_size: few

cdr3_nt: TGTGCCAGCAGTTTAACGGCAGGGGCAGCTGGAGGCTACACCTTC
cdr3_aa: CASSLTAGAAGGYTF
d_call: NA
j_call: TRBJ1-2
v_call: TRBV12-3/TRBV12-4
clone_size: large